These 30 T cell receptor beta chains came from one sample sequenced in a study of patients and donors after allogeneic stem cell transplantation. One entry per CDR3 protein results from TCRdb running MiXCR on the RT-PCR reads. The table lists about a million distinct CDR3 sequences, more than 15% of them singletons, with 6% in the top ten. Sequencing was performed on blood, either unsorted or a sorted T cell fraction (not recorded which). The receptors come from a human donor who was either an allogeneic HSCT recipient or a stem cell or donor lymphocyte infusion donor (not recorded which). It is not recorded whose cells these are; they may come from a transplant donor.

CDR3 region: CASSLLQGRADTQYF. The CDR3 coding sequence is TGCGCCAGCAGCTTATTACAGGGTCGGGCAGATACGCAGTATTTT. The chain employs TRBV5-1 and TRBJ2-3; TRBD1 is a possible D gene (6 bases). The CDR3 runs 15 residues. Germline values: CDR1 SGHRS, CDR2 YFSETQ. Trimming shortened V by 2 bases and J by 4 bases, and 14 bases separated the two germline ends. The variable domain in full, with the rest retrieved from reference TRBV5-1 and TRBJ2-3, is KAGVTQTPRYLIKTRGQQVTLSCSPISGHRSVSWYQQTPGQGLQFLFEYFSETQRNKGNFPGRFSGRQFSNSRSEMNVSTLELGDSALYLCASSLLQGRADTQYFGPGTRLTVL.

This clonotype was counted only a few times. The chain couples TRBV6-1 to TRBJ1-1; D gene ambiguous. Trimming left V 9 bases short and J 1 base short, with 15 bases between. The length of the CDR3 is 14 residues. Germline assignment: CDR1 MNHNS and CDR2 SASEGT. CDR3: CARLSEIGNTEAFF. The CDR3 nucleotides are TGTGCCAGACTAAGTGAAATTGGGAACACTGAAGCTTTCTTT.

The chain uses TRBV6-5 and TRBJ1-6; 7 bases align to TRBD1. Germline V gene data show CDR1 as MNHEY and CDR2 as SVGAGI. V dropped 3 bases and J dropped 9; count of bases not matched to a gene: 5. The CDR3 extends over 14 amino acids. Here the CDR3 reads CASSYGQEGSPLHF. The CDR3 region has the DNA TGTGCCAGCAGTTATGGACAGGAAGGTTCACCCCTCCACTTT.

The V and J genes are TRBV25-1 and TRBJ1-5, with D tentatively TRBD1 (5 bases). V was pared by 3 bases and J by 6 bases, with 9 bases between. CDR1 and CDR2 from the germline V gene are MGHDK and SYGVNS. The CDR3 length is 13 residues. Here the CDR3 reads CASSDQGSQPQHF. The CDR3 nucleotides are TGTGCCAGCAGTGATCAGGGTTCTCAGCCCCAGCATTTT.

There are many counts of this clonotype. The V call is TRBV12-3 or TRBV12-4, the J call TRBJ2-3; D may be TRBD1 (5 bases). The ends were cut back, 5 bases at V and 3 bases at J, with 27 bases in the middle. The CDR3 covers 19 residues. The CDR3 DNA reads TGTGCCAGCAGTCCTAACATCACAGGCTCCCAGTATAGGACAGATACGCAGTATTTT. As protein: CASSPNITGSQYRTDTQYF.

This clonotype was picked up one time. This sequence joins TRBV29-1 and TRBJ1-3, with TRBD1 matching 7 bases. Germline values: CDR1 SQVTM, CDR2 ANQGSEA. V dropped 5 bases and J dropped 4; count of bases not matched to a gene: 14. The CDR3 is 16 amino acids. The CDR3 region has the DNA TGCAGCGTTCAAGGGGACAGAGGCTCTAAGGGAAACACCATATATTTT. Amino acids: CSVQGDRGSKGNTIYF.

The chain joins TRBV18 to TRBJ2-6; D unclear. V lost 3 bases, J lost 2 bases, and 5 bases lay in between. This CDR3 has 14 residues. CDR1 KGHSH and CDR2 LQKENI come from the germline V gene. DNA for the CDR3: TGTGCCAGCTCACCTGACGCTGGGGCCAACGTCCTGACTTTC. Translated: CASSPDAGANVLTF.

The J gene is TRBJ2-1, the V gene TRBV24-1; D assignment may be TRBD1 or TRBD2 (5 bases each). From germline, CDR1 is KGHDR and CDR2 SFDVKD. V lost 5 bases to trimming and J lost 4 bases, with 11 bases between them. The CDR3 totals 14 residues. In DNA form, the CDR3 reads TGTGCCACCAGTGGGGACCCCAGTTACAATGAGCAGTTCTTC. Amino acids: CATSGDPSYNEQFF.

This chain connects TRBV5-1 to TRBJ1-1; 9 bases fit TRBD1. V lost 2 bases, J lost 4 bases, and 3 bases stayed unmatched. CDR3 length: 14 amino acids. The germline V gene encodes CDR1 SGHRS and CDR2 YFSETQ. The CDR3 protein is CASSLSTGGTEAFF. In DNA form, the CDR3 reads TGCGCCAGCAGCTTATCGACAGGGGGCACTGAAGCTTTCTTT.

The chain combines TRBV20-1 with TRBJ2-7; D is undetermined. The CDR3 runs to 12 residues. CDR1 is DFQATT, CDR2 SNEGSKA, per germline (reference sequence). V lost 6 bases to trimming and J lost 2 bases, with 11 bases between them. The chain's CDR3 is CSAPIAPYEQYF. In nucleotides, the CDR3 is TGCAGTGCGCCCATAGCTCCCTACGAGCAGTACTTC.

Many counts were recorded for this clonotype. The chain is built from TRBV15 and TRBJ2-1; no firm D call. Trimming shortened V by 0 bases and J by 6 bases, and 3 bases separated the two germline ends. The CDR3 has 12 amino acids. Germline CDR1 LNHNV, CDR2 YYDKDF (reference sequence). CDR3 nucleotide sequence: TGTGCCACCAGCAGAGATCGCAATGAGCAGTTCTTC. Protein product: CATSRDRNEQFF. Filled out from reference TRBV15 and TRBJ2-1, the complete variable domain reads DAMVIQNPRYQVTQFGKPVTLSCSQTLNHNVMYWYQQKSSQAPKLLFHYYDKDFNNEADTPDNFQSRRPNTSFCFLDIRSPGLGDTAMYLCATSRDRNEQFFGPGTRLTVL.

The V and J genes are TRBV5-1 and TRBJ2-7; no clear D gene. Germline V CDR1 and CDR2: SGHRS, YFSETQ. Deletions cut 4 bases from V and 1 base from J, with 18 bases between. This CDR3 has 16 residues. The CDR3 bases are TGCGCCAGCAGCCCCGCCCGCCATACGCTTTCCTACGAGCAGTACTTC. As protein: CASSPARHTLSYEQYF. Based on the CDR3 plus reference TRBV5-1 and TRBJ2-7, the full variable domain is KAGVTQTPRYLIKTRGQQVTLSCSPISGHRSVSWYQQTPGQGLQFLFEYFSETQRNKGNFPGRFSGRQFSNSRSEMNVSTLELGDSALYLCASSPARHTLSYEQYFGPGTRLTVT.

At least ten counts were recorded for this clonotype. The CDR3 loop reads CSVTDTGLDTQYF. CDR3 DNA sequence: TGCAGCGTTACGGATACAGGGTTGGATACGCAGTATTTT. The rearrangement uses TRBV29-1 and TRBJ2-3; a weak D match, TRBD1 (6 bases). Trimming removed 5 bases from V and 6 bases from J, with 15 bases in between. The germline V gene has CDR1 SQVTM and CDR2 ANQGSEA. CDR3 size: 13 residues.

V and J are TRBV7-9 and TRBJ2-1; TRBD2 agrees at 9 bases. V shed 1 base and J 3 bases; nucleotides not matched to a gene: 1. The germline V gene encodes CDR1 SEHNR and CDR2 FQNEAQ (reference sequence). The CDR3 is 15 residues long. Written as DNA, the CDR3 is TGTGCCAGCAGCTTAGTGACTAGCGGCTACAATGAGCAGTTCTTC. Its translation is CASSLVTSGYNEQFF.

This clonotype appeared many times. This chain uses TRBV29-1 with TRBJ1-1; D is unclear. V dropped 4 bases and J dropped 0 bases, with 9 bases sitting between them. There are 13 residues in the CDR3. Germline V CDR1 and CDR2: SQVTM, ANQGSEA. Here the CDR3 reads CSVVSLMNTEAFF. The CDR3 region has the DNA TGCAGCGTTGTTTCATTAATGAACACTGAAGCTTTCTTT. Drawing the rest from reference TRBV29-1 and TRBJ1-1, the complete variable domain is SAVISQKPSRDICQRGTSLTIQCQVDSQVTMMFWYRQQPGQSLTLIATANQGSEATYESGFVIDKFPISRPNLTFSTLTVSNMSPEDSSIYLCSVVSLMNTEAFFGQGTRLTVV.

This clonotype turned up a few times. The chain couples TRBV10-3 to TRBJ1-1, with 9 bases identical to TRBD1. CDR1 is ENHRY and CDR2 is SYGVKD in the germline V gene. After removal of 6 bases from V and 5 bases from J, the junction contained 1 base not matched to a gene. This CDR3 has 12 amino acids. The CDR3 DNA follows: TGTGCCATCAGGACAGGGGGGACTGAAGCTTTCTTT. Protein product: CAIRTGGTEAFF.

CDR3 sequence (DNA): TGTGCCAGCAGCCATGACTTGAGGGAGACCCAGTACTTC. As protein: CASSHDLRETQYF. The V and J genes are TRBV11-2 and TRBJ2-5; the D is unclear. The V end was cut by 5 bases, the J end by 5 bases, with 12 bases between. The CDR3 consists of 13 residues. Germline values: CDR1 SGHAT, CDR2 FQNNGV.

This clonotype came up a few times. The V call is TRBV5-1, the J call TRBJ2-1; D gene ambiguous. Germline CDR1 reads SGHRS; CDR2 reads YFSETQ. The CDR3 sequence is 15 residues long. The V end lost 3 bases, the J end lost 0 bases, and 10 bases lay between the germline ends. As DNA, the CDR3 is TGCGCCAGCAGCTACCACTTGAGCTCCTACAATGAGCAGTTCTTC. Protein sequence: CASSYHLSSYNEQFF.

The sample holds many counts of this clonotype. The genes are TRBV12-3 or TRBV12-4 and TRBJ1-2, with D possibly matching TRBD1 (5 bases). This CDR3 has 12 amino acids. V was cut by 7 bases and J by 7 bases, with 13 bases left in between. CDR3 sequence: CASTWGETGYTF. The CDR3 bases are TGTGCCAGCACCTGGGGGGAGACTGGCTACACCTTC.

This clonotype has a handful of counts. This sequence joins TRBV12-3 or TRBV12-4 and TRBJ1-3, with D uncertain. The ends were cut back, 6 bases at V and 3 bases at J, with 6 bases in the middle. The CDR3 spans 12 residues. This chain's CDR3 is CASRFGGNTIYF. Written as DNA, the CDR3 is TGTGCCAGCAGGTTTGGTGGAAACACCATATATTTT.

This chain links TRBV7-3 with TRBJ1-1; TRBD1 matches at 7 bases. Trimming removed 3 bases from V and 4 bases from J; junction bases left unmatched: 8. Germline CDR1 SGHTA, CDR2 FQGTGA. The CDR3 runs 15 residues. Here the CDR3 reads CASSLHRGSITEAFF. CDR3 coding DNA: TGTGCCAGCAGCTTGCACAGGGGATCCATCACTGAAGCTTTCTTT.

This clonotype was picked up a small number of times. The V call is TRBV27, the J call TRBJ2-3; tentative D call: TRBD2 (7 bases). Trimming took 6 bases from V and 5 from J, leaving 12 bases between them. The CDR3 is made up of 13 amino acids. Germline V CDR1 and CDR2: MNHEY, SMNVEV (reference sequence). The CDR3 sequence: CASRGGAGDTQYF. The CDR3 coding sequence is TGTGCCAGCAGGGGGGGGGCCGGAGATACGCAGTATTTT.

This chain connects TRBV7-9 to TRBJ2-7; no reliable D call. The germline gives CDR1 SEHNR, CDR2 FQNEAQ (reference sequence). V gave up 4 bases and J gave up 0 bases, with 10 bases separating them. The CDR3 sequence is 14 residues long. The CDR3 DNA sequence: TGTGCCAGCAGCTCGGGTGACGACTCCTACGAGCAGTACTTC. It codes for CASSSGDDSYEQYF.

This clonotype was observed a handful of times. The chain couples TRBV7-9 to TRBJ2-2; 8 nucleotides line up with TRBD1. The trim removed 10 bases at V and 5 bases at J, leaving 15 bases unmatched. From germline, CDR1 is SEHNR and CDR2 FQNEAQ (reference sequence). The CDR3 covers 16 residues. The chain's CDR3 is CAIPDVGRGPTGELFF. DNA of the CDR3: TGTGCCATTCCCGATGTGGGCAGGGGGCCAACCGGGGAGCTGTTTTTT. Together with reference TRBV7-9 and TRBJ2-2, the CDR3 gives the full variable domain: DTGVSQNPRHKITKRGQNVTFRCDPISEHNRLYWYRQTLGQGPEFLTYFQNEAQLEKSRLLSDRFSAERPKGSFSTLEIQRTEQGDSAMYLCAIPDVGRGPTGELFFGEGSRLTVL.

The J gene is TRBJ2-7, the V gene TRBV7-9; no firm D call. Germline CDR1 is SEHNR and CDR2 is FQNEAQ (reference sequence). The CDR3 is 13 amino acids. V was pared by 6 bases and J by 4 bases, with 13 bases between. CDR3 protein: CASSDRFTYEQYF. The CDR3 DNA reads TGTGCCAGCAGTGACCGATTTACTTACGAGCAGTACTTC.

Remarks on this clonotype: This could be a read error, since a much larger clone is one nucleotide away. The final CDR3 position lacks the conserved phenylalanine or tryptophan, pointing to a likely read error. The rearrangement uses TRBV6-1 and TRBJ1-2, with D tentatively TRBD1 (5 bases). The CDR3 has 13 amino acids. Germline V gene lookup returns CDR1 MNHNS and CDR2 SASEGT. The V end lost 5 bases, the J end lost 2 bases, and 9 bases lay between the germline ends. CDR3 region: CASSQTVNYGYTL. The CDR3 nucleotides are TGTGCCAGCAGTCAGACAGTCAACTATGGCTACACCCTC.

The chain joins TRBV7-9 to TRBJ2-7, with no clear D. The V gene lost 6 bases and the J gene lost 0 bases, with 9 bases spanning the gap. This CDR3 contains 13 residues. Germline CDR1 reads SEHNR; CDR2 reads FQNEAQ (reference sequence). CDR3 sequence reads: CASRYGSSYEQYF. CDR3 coding DNA: TGTGCCAGCAGATACGGAAGCTCCTACGAGCAGTACTTC.

This chain joins TRBV4-3 and TRBJ1-1; TRBD1 agrees at 9 bases. The CDR3 spans 18 residues. The ends lost 0 bases at V and 6 bases at J; junction bases unmatched: 14. Germline CDR1 and CDR2: LGHNA and YSLEER. The DNA of the CDR3 is TGCGCCAGCAGCCAAGATTTGGGACAGGGAGTCTCGGGCCCTGAAGCTTTCTTT. Its translation: CASSQDLGQGVSGPEAFF.

CDR3 nucleotide sequence: TGCGCCAGCAGCTTGGCACGGGGGATTGGGACTGAAGCTTTCTTT. It yields the protein CASSLARGIGTEAFF. The chain carries TRBV5-1 and TRBJ1-1, with D tentatively TRBD1 (5 bases). V was clipped by 0 bases and J by 5 bases, with 14 bases between them. Per the germline V gene, CDR1 is SGHRS and CDR2 is YFSETQ. The CDR3 is 15 amino acids.

The CDR3 DNA reads as TGTGCCAGCAGTTTCGATCAGTCAGTGGGGGCCACTGAAGCTTTCTTT. Translated, it gives CASSFDQSVGATEAFF. The chain couples TRBV12-3 or TRBV12-4 to TRBJ1-1; possibly TRBD1 for D (6 bases). CDR3 length: 16 residues. V was trimmed by 3 bases and J by 4 bases, leaving 18 bases between them.